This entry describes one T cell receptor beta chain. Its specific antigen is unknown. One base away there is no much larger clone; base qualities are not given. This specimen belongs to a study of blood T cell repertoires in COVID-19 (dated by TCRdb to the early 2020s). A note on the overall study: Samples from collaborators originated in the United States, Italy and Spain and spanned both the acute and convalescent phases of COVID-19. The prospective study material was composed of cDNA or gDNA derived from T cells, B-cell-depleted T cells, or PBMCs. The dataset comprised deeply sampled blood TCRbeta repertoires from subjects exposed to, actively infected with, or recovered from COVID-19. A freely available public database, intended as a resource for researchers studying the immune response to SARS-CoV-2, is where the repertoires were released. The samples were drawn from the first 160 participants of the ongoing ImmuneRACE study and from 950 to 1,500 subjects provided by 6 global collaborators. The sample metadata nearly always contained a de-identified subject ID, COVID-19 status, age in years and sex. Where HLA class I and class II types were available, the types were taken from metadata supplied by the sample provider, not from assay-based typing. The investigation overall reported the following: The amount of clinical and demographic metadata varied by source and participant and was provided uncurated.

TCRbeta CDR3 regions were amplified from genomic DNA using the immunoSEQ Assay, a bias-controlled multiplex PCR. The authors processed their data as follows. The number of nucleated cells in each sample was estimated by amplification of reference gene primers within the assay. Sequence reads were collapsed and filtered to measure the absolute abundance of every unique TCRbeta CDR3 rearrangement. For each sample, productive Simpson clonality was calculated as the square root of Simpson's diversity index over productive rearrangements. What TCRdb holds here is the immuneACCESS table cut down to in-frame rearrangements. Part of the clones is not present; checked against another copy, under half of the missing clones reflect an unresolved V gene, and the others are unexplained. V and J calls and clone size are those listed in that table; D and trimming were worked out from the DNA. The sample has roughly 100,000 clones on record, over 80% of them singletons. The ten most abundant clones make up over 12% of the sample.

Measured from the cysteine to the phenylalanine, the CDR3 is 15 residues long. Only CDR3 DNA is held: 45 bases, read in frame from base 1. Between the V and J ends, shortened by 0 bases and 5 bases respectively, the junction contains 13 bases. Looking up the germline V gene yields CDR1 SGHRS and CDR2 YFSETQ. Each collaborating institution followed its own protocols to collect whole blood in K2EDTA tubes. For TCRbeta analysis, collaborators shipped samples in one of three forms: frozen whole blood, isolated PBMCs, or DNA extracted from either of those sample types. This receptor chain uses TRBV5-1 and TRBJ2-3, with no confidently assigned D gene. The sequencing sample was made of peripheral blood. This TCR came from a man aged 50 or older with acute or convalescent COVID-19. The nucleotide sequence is TGCGCCAGCAGCTTGGAAGGCAGACGACAAGATACGCAGTATTTT. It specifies CASSLEGRRQDTQYF.